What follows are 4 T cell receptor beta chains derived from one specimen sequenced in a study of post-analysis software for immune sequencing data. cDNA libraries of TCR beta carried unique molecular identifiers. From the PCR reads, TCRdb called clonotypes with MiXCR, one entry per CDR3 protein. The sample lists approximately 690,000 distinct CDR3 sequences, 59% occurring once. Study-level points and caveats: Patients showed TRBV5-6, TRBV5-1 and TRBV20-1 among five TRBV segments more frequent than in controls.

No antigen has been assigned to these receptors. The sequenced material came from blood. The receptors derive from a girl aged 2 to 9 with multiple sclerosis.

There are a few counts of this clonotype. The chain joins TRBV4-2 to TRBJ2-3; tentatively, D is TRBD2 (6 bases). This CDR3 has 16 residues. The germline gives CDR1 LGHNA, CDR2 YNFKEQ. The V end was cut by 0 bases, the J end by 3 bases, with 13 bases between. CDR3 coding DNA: TGTGCCAGCAGCCAAGATTTGCGGGACCTTACAGATACGCAGTATTTT. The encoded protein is CASSQDLRDLTDTQYF.

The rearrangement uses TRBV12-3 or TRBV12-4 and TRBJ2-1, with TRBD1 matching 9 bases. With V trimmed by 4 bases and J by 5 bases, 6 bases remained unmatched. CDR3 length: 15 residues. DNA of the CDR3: TGTGCCAGCAGTTCGGGACAGGGATCCCACAATGAGCAGTTCTTC. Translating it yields CASSSGQGSHNEQFF.

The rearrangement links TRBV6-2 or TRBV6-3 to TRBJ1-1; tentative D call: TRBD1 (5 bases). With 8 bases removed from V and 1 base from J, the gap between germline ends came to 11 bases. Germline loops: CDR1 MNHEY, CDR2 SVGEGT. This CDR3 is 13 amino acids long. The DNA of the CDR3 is TGTGCCAGCGTCGTCAGGGAGAACACTGAAGCTTTCTTT. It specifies CASVVRENTEAFF.

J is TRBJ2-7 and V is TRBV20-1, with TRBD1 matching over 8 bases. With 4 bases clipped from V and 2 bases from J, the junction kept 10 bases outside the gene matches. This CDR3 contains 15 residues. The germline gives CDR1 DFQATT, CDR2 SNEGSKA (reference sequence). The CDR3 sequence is CSATSPGTGTYEQYF. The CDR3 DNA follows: TGCAGTGCTACCAGTCCCGGGACAGGAACCTACGAGCAGTACTTC.